These T cell receptor beta chains were read from a single sample in a study of OX40 agonist ivuxolimab in advanced cancers. Using immunoSEQ multiplex PCR, the repertoire was profiled, and TCRdb retains in-frame clones only, with some absent. The sample shows 50,000 to 60,000 clones, roughly nine tenths of them seen only once. This specimen was CD4+ or CD8+ T cells sorted from blood, taken in a trial of the OX40 agonist ivuxolimab. These receptors were obtained from an adult with an advanced solid tumor such as melanoma, head and neck, liver or kidney cancer. Both conserved end residues are part of each CDR3. D genes are given only for firm matches. Not all rows give a size; the values are once, few, many and, for expanded clones, a class.

NA TRBJ1-1 TRBV10-1 NA CASSELGENTEAFF TGCGCCAGCAGTGAGTTAGGGGAGAACACTGAAGCTTTCTTT
NA TRBJ1-2 TRBV27 NA CASSLAGNYGYTF TGTGCCAGCAGTTTAGCAGGGAACTATGGCTACACCTTC
TRBD1 TRBJ2-1 TRBV28 NA CASTRGQGAENEQFF TGTGCCAGCACTCGAGGACAGGGGGCCGAGAATGAGCAGTTCTTC
NA TRBJ1-2 TRBV30 NA CAWKIEGEAAGYTF TGTGCCTGGAAAATAGAGGGGGAGGCGGCTGGCTACACCTTC
NA TRBJ1-1 TRBV29-1 NA CSVDRNTEAFF TGCAGCGTGGACAGGAACACTGAAGCTTTCTTT
TRBD1 TRBJ1-2 TRBV6-5 NA CASWTGGGYTF TGTGCCAGCTGGACAGGAGGGGGCTACACCTTC
NA TRBJ2-7 TRBV10-2 NA CASSEGARHTIYEQYF TGCGCCAGCAGTGAAGGTGCCAGACATACTATTTACGAGCAGTACTTC
NA TRBJ1-2 TRBV2 medium-sized CASSEVGDGYTF TGTGCCAGCAGTGAAGTCGGGGATGGCTACACCTTC
NA TRBJ2-1 TRBV6-5 NA CASSYSGGTYNEQFF TGTGCCAGCAGTTACTCAGGGGGTACCTACAATGAGCAGTTCTTC
TRBD2 TRBJ2-1 TRBV7-7 NA CASSLALAGGHEQFF TGTGCCAGCAGCTTAGCGCTAGCGGGGGGTCATGAGCAGTTCTTC
NA TRBJ1-1 TRBV25-1 NA CASSESSDLNTEAFF TGTGCCAGCAGTGAAAGTTCAGACTTGAACACTGAAGCTTTCTTT
NA TRBJ1-2 TRBV28 NA CASSPLGTSYGYTF TGTGCCAGCAGTCCCCTCGGCACGTCCTATGGCTACACCTTC
TRBD1 TRBJ2-1 TRBV6-5 few CASSYGGTGTYNEQFF TGTGCCAGCAGTTACGGAGGGACAGGGACCTACAATGAGCAGTTCTTC
NA TRBJ1-5 TRBV10-3 NA CASSQQSFYSNQPQHF TGTGCCAGCAGCCAACAGTCTTTCTATAGCAATCAGCCCCAGCATTTT
NA TRBJ2-7 TRBV4-3 few CASSPPGVNEQYF TGCGCCAGCAGCCCTCCGGGAGTGAACGAGCAGTACTTC
NA TRBJ1-5 TRBV6-1 NA CASSFTGNQPQHF TGTGCCAGCAGTTTCACAGGGAATCAGCCCCAGCATTTT
TRBD1 TRBJ2-1 TRBV6-1 NA CASSGMAGGEQFF TGTGCCAGCAGTGGAATGGCAGGGGGTGAGCAGTTCTTC